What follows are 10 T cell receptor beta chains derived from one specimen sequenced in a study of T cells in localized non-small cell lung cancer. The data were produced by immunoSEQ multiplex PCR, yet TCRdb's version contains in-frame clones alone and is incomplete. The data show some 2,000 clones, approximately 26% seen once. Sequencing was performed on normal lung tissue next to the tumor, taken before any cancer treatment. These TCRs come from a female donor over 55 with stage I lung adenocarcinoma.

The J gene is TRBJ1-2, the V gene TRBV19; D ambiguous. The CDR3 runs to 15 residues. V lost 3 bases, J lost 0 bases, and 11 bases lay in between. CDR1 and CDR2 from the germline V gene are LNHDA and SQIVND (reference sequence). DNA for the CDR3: TGTGCCAGTAGTATGGAGAGGGTCTCTAACTATGGCTACACCTTC. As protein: CASSMERVSNYGYTF.

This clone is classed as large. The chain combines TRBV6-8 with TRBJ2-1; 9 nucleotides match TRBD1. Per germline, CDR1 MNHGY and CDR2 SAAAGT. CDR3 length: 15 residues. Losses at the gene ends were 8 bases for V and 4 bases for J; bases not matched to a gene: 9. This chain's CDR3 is CASCDPGTGYNEQFF. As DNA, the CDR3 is TGTGCCAGCTGCGATCCCGGGACAGGGTACAATGAGCAGTTCTTC.

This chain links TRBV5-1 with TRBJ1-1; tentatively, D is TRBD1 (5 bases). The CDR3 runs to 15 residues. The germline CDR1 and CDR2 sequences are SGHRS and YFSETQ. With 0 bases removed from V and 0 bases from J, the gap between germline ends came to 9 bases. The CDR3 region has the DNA TGCGCCAGCAGCTTGGTGCAGGGAATGAACACTGAAGCTTTCTTT. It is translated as CASSLVQGMNTEAFF.

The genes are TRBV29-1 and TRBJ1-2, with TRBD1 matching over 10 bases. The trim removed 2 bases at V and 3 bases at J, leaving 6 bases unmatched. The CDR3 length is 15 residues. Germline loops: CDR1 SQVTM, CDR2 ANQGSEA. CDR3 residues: CSVEPWTGGYYGYTF. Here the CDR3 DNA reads TGCAGCGTTGAACCTTGGACAGGGGGGTACTATGGCTACACCTTC.

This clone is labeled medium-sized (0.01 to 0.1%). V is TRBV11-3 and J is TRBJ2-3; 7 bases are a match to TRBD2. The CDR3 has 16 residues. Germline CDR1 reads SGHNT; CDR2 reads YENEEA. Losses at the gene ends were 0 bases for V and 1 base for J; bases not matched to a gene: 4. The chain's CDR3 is CASSLERDYRTDTQYF. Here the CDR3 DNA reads TGTGCCAGCAGCTTAGAAAGGGACTATCGCACAGATACGCAGTATTTT.

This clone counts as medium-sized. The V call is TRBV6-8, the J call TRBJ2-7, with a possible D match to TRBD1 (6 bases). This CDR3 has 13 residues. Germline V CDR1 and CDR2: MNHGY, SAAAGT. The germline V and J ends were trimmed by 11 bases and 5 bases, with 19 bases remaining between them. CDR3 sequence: CAPARGTFHEQYV. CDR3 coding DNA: TGTGCCCCCGCCAGGGGCACTTTCCACGAGCAGTACGTC.

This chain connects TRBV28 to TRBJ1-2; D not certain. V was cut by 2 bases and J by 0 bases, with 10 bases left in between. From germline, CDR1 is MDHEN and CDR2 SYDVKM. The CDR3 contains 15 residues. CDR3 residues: CASSLGSSTNYGYTF. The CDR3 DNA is TGTGCCAGCAGTTTAGGGTCAAGCACTAACTATGGCTACACCTTC.

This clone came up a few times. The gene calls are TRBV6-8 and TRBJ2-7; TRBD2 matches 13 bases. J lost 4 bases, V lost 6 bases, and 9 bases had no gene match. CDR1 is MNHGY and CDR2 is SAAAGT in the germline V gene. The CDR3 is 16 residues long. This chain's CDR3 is CASRFRLAGGEYEQYF. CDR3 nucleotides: TGTGCCAGCAGATTCCGACTAGCGGGGGGAGAATACGAGCAGTACTTC.

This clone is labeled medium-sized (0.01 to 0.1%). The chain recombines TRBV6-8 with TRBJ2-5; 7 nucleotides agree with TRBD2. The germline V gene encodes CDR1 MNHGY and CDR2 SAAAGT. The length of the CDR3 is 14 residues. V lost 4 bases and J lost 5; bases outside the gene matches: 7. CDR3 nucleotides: TGTGCCAGCAGTTTCCTGGGAGGGTGGGAGACCCAGTACTTC. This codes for CASSFLGGWETQYF.

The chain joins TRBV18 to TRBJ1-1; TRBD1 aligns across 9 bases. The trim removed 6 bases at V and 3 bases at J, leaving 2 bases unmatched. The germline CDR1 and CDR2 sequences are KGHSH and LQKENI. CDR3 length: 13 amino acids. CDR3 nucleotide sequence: TGTGCCAGCTCCCGGGACAGGGACACTGAAGCTTTCTTT. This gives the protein CASSRDRDTEAFF.